The sequence of this TCR beta chain was determined in a study of OX40 agonist ivuxolimab in advanced cancers. Study-wide context: The study gave patients intravenous ivuxolimab at 0.01 to 10 mg/kg every 2 weeks. Study findings and constraints: Partly responding patients at 0.1-3.0 mg/kg showed some of the smallest clonal expansion.

Details on this clone: Its antigen is unidentified.

The CDR3 is 16 residues long. CDR1 and CDR2 from the germline V gene are LNHNV and YYDKDF (reference sequence). V was pared by 2 bases and J by 2 bases, with 16 bases between. The repertoire was sequenced with immunoSEQ multiplex PCR; TCRdb's copy has only in-frame clones and lacks some. The data contain 70,000 or so clones, 75% to 90% of them singletons. Exclusion of a patient followed from autoimmune disease history or systemic immunosuppression. Specimen: CD4+ or CD8+ T cells sorted from blood, collected in a trial of the OX40 agonist ivuxolimab. The source of this sequence is an adult with an advanced solid tumor such as melanoma, head and neck, liver or kidney cancer. The rearrangement joins TRBV15 to TRBJ2-7; possibly TRBD2 for D (6 bases). The CDR3 sequence: CATSRPGRRAAYEQYF. DNA for the CDR3: TGTGCCACCAGCAGACCCGGGAGACGCGCGGCCTACGAGCAGTACTTC.